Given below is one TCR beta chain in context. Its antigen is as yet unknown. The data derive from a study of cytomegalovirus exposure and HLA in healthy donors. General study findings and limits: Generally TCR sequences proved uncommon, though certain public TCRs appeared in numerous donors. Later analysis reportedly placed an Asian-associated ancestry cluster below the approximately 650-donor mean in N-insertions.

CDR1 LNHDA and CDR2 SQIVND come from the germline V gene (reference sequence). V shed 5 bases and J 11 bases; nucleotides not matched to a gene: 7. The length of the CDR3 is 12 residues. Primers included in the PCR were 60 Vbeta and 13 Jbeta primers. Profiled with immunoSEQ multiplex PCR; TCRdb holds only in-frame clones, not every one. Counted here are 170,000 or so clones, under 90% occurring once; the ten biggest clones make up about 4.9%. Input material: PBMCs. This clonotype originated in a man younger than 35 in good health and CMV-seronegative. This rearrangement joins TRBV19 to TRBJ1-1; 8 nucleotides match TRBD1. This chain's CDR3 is CASSAPGGSAFF. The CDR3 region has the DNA TGTGCCAGTAGTGCGCCAGGGGGCTCGGCTTTCTTT.